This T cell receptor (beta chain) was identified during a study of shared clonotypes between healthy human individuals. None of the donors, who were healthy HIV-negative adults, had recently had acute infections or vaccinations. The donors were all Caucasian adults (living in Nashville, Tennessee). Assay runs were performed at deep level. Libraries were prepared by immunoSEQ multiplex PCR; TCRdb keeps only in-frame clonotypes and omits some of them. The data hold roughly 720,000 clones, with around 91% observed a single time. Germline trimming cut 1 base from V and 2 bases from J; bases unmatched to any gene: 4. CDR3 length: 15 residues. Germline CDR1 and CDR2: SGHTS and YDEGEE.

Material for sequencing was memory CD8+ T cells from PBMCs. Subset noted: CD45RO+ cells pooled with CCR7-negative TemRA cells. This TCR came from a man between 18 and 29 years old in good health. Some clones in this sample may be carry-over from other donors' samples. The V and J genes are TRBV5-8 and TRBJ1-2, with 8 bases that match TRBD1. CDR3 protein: CASSLKYRGNYGYTF. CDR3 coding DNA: TGTGCCAGCAGCTTGAAGTACAGGGGGAACTATGGCTACACCTTC.